This T cell receptor (beta chain) appears in the sequencing data of a study of post-analysis software for immune sequencing data. Study background: Patients with relapsing-remitting, secondary progressive and progressive-relapsing multiple sclerosis courses were all represented.

In the case of this clonotype: Its antigen remains unknown.

CDR1 is DFQATT, CDR2 SNEGSKA, per germline (reference sequence). The V gene end was trimmed by 4 bases and the J gene end by 3 bases; junction bases not matched to a gene: 6. The CDR3 has 13 amino acids. Study-level points and caveats: Controls had significantly higher normalized Chao1 diversity than multiple sclerosis patients. Samples sharing a preparation batch grouped tightly together when assessed by F measure. Roughly 5 TRBV segments were significantly more frequent in patients than in controls. TRBV5-6, TRBV5-1 and TRBV20-1 were among these segments.

TCR beta cDNA libraries had unique molecular identifiers. Input amounts of roughly 0.85 to 11 million T cells were used. These gave about 500,000 cDNA molecules, so each molecule approximated one T cell. TCRdb passed the PCR reads through MiXCR, listing each CDR3 protein once. The table lists fewer than 850,000 distinct CDR3 sequences, less than 35% of them singletons, with 0.55% to 0.65% in the top ten. The sample taken for sequencing was blood. The gene calls are TRBV20-1 and TRBJ2-7; 7 bases agree with TRBD1. The sequence was obtained from a girl between 5 and 17 years old with multiple sclerosis. CDR3 sequence: CSATPGQRYEQYF. The CDR3 DNA reads TGCAGTGCTACTCCGGGACAGCGCTACGAGCAGTACTTC.